The rows below give T cell receptor beta chains drawn from one sample of a study of cytomegalovirus exposure and HLA in healthy donors. Data came from immunoSEQ multiplex PCR; TCRdb stores just in-frame clones and leaves some out. The sample contains tens of thousands of clones, around 71% of which appear only once. Sequencing was performed on PBMCs. The origin of the receptors is a man aged 25-45 years in good health and CMV-seronegative. CDR3s include the opening cysteine and the closing phenylalanine or tryptophan. A D gene is named only where the DNA matches it firmly. Clone size is not always given. Where it is, it says once, few, many or a class for expanded clones.

V: TRBV30
D: TRBD2
J: TRBJ2-5
size: .
CDR3: CAWSVPTSGRLETQYF
DNA: TGTGCCTGGAGTGTTCCGACTAGCGGGAGGTTGGAGACCCAGTACTTC

V: TRBV11-2
D: .
J: TRBJ1-4
size: .
CDR3: CASSPSNGEKLFF
DNA: TGTGCCAGCAGCCCCTCCAACGGTGAAAAACTGTTTTTT

V: TRBV5-4
D: TRBD1
J: TRBJ1-1
size: .
CDR3: CASSFVGRGHVVFF
DNA: TGTGCCAGCAGCTTCGTCGGCAGGGGGCACGTAGTTTTCTTT

V: TRBV5-6
D: .
J: TRBJ2-7
size: .
CDR3: CASSQQSSYEQYF
DNA: TGTGCCAGCAGCCAACAGAGCTCCTACGAGCAGTACTTC

V: TRBV5-4
D: .
J: TRBJ2-7
size: .
CDR3: CASSLQERRVEQYF
DNA: TGTGCCAGCAGCCTACAGGAAAGGAGAGTCGAGCAGTACTTC

V: TRBV7-3
D: .
J: TRBJ2-2
size: .
CDR3: CASSSQVNTGELFF
DNA: TGTGCCAGCAGCTCCCAGGTGAACACCGGGGAGCTGTTTTTT

V: TRBV5-1
D: TRBD1
J: TRBJ2-2
size: .
CDR3: CASSISTGGGNTGELFF
DNA: TGCGCCAGCAGCATCTCAACAGGGGGCGGGAACACCGGGGAGCTGTTTTTT

V: TRBV27
D: TRBD1
J: TRBJ2-7
size: .
CDR3: CASSRLGTGGYEQYF
DNA: TGTGCCAGCAGCCGCCTTGGGACAGGGGGGTACGAGCAGTACTTC

V: TRBV6-1
D: TRBD1
J: TRBJ2-7
size: .
CDR3: CASRTGGVGYEQYF
DNA: TGTGCCAGCAGAACAGGGGGCGTGGGGTACGAGCAGTACTTC

V: TRBV7-9
D: .
J: TRBJ1-1
size: .
CDR3: CASSAETLGAEAFF
DNA: TGTGCCAGCAGCGCTGAGACACTGGGCGCTGAAGCTTTCTTT

V: TRBV7-9
D: TRBD1
J: TRBJ1-4
size: .
CDR3: CASSLEGQLNKDEKLFF
DNA: TGTGCCAGCAGCTTAGAGGGACAGTTAAATAAGGATGAAAAACTGTTTTTT

V: TRBV19
D: .
J: TRBJ1-5
size: .
CDR3: CASTRGGVGQPQHF
DNA: TGTGCCAGTACCCGGGGAGGCGTTGGTCAGCCCCAGCATTTT

V: TRBV9
D: .
J: TRBJ2-1
size: .
CDR3: CASSVVVQDNEQFF
DNA: TGTGCCAGCAGCGTCGTAGTGCAGGACAATGAGCAGTTCTTC

V: TRBV27
D: TRBD2
J: TRBJ2-3
size: .
CDR3: CASRVGSGVGGDTQYF
DNA: TGTGCCAGCAGAGTAGGTAGCGGGGTGGGTGGAGATACGCAGTATTTT

V: TRBV4-1
D: TRBD1
J: TRBJ1-4
size: once
CDR3: CASRQSITGGLGEKLFF
DNA: TGCGCCAGCAGGCAGTCGATTACAGGGGGCTTGGGTGAAAAACTGTTTTTT

V: TRBV10-3
D: .
J: TRBJ1-4
size: .
CDR3: CATRGGTEGEKLFF
DNA: TGTGCCACCCGGGGGGGGACTGAGGGTGAAAAACTGTTTTTT

V: TRBV6-4
D: TRBD1
J: TRBJ2-3
size: few
CDR3: CASSDGDSAVDTQYF
DNA: TGTGCCAGCAGTGATGGGGACAGCGCCGTGGATACGCAGTATTTT

V: TRBV2
D: .
J: TRBJ1-2
size: .
CDR3: CASSVGGSDGYTF
DNA: TGTGCCAGCAGCGTCGGGGGATCGGATGGCTACACCTTC

V: TRBV28
D: .
J: TRBJ1-5
size: .
CDR3: CASSLNGAGDSNFGF
DNA: TGTGCCAGCAGTTTAAATGGTGCAGGGGATTCCAATTTCGGTTTT

V: TRBV7-3
D: .
J: TRBJ2-7
size: many
CDR3: CASSPIGGGEQYF
DNA: TGTGCCAGCAGCCCGATTGGAGGAGGCGAGCAGTACTTC

V: TRBV11-2
D: .
J: TRBJ1-5
size: .
CDR3: CASSLGQGGDQPQHF
DNA: TGTGCCAGCAGCTTAGGCCAGGGAGGGGATCAGCCCCAGCATTTT

V: TRBV7-2
D: TRBD2
J: TRBJ2-3
size: few
CDR3: CASSLGGGGLSDTQYF
DNA: TGTGCCAGCAGCTTAGGCGGGGGGGGGCTCTCAGATACGCAGTATTTT

V: TRBV11-2
D: TRBD2
J: TRBJ2-2
size: .
CDR3: CASSRLLAGPNTGELFF
DNA: TGTGCCAGCAGCAGGCTACTAGCGGGGCCGAACACCGGGGAGCTGTTTTTT

V: TRBV2
D: .
J: TRBJ2-7
size: few
CDR3: CASTRTRTTEQYF
DNA: TGTGCCAGCACCAGAACCCGGACTACCGAGCAGTACTTC

V: TRBV19
D: TRBD2
J: TRBJ2-5
size: .
CDR3: CASSIRSSGTVETQYF
DNA: TGTGCCAGTAGTATTAGGTCTAGCGGGACCGTTGAGACCCAGTACTTC

V: TRBV9
D: .
J: TRBJ2-3
size: few
CDR3: CASSVDGEWADTQYF
DNA: TGTGCCAGCAGCGTAGACGGGGAGTGGGCAGATACGCAGTATTTT

V: TRBV19
D: .
J: TRBJ2-7
size: .
CDR3: CASSVTGREQYF
DNA: TGTGCCAGTAGTGTGACAGGTAGGGAGCAGTACTTC

V: TRBV5-1
D: TRBD2
J: TRBJ2-1
size: few
CDR3: CASSLVAGGPRANEQFF
DNA: TGCGCCAGCAGCTTGGTAGCGGGAGGGCCGCGGGCGAATGAGCAGTTCTTC

V: TRBV6-1
D: .
J: TRBJ1-4
size: .
CDR3: CASRDRSNEKLFF
DNA: TGTGCCAGCAGAGACAGATCTAATGAAAAACTGTTTTTT

V: TRBV19
D: TRBD1
J: TRBJ1-3
size: .
CDR3: CASQTGSSGNTIYF
DNA: TGTGCCAGTCAGACAGGGTCCTCTGGAAACACCATATATTTT

V: TRBV25-1
D: TRBD1
J: TRBJ2-2
size: .
CDR3: CASLRGQGVTGELFF
DNA: TGTGCCAGCTTAAGGGGGCAGGGGGTCACCGGGGAGCTGTTTTTT

V: TRBV7-2
D: .
J: TRBJ2-2
size: few
CDR3: CASSLVQGLNTGELFF
DNA: TGTGCCAGCAGCTTAGTTCAGGGACTGAACACCGGGGAGCTGTTTTTT

V: TRBV7-2
D: .
J: TRBJ1-2
size: .
CDR3: CASGANYGYTF
DNA: TGTGCCAGCGGGGCGAACTATGGCTACACCTTC

V: TRBV28
D: .
J: TRBJ2-7
size: .
CDR3: CASSPARLTYEQYF
DNA: TGTGCCAGCAGTCCCGCCCGGTTAACCTACGAGCAGTACTTC

V: TRBV30
D: .
J: TRBJ1-1
size: .
CDR3: CAWSVLVVNTEAFF
DNA: TGTGCCTGGAGTGTACTGGTAGTGAACACTGAAGCTTTCTTT

V: TRBV27
D: .
J: TRBJ1-1
size: .
CDR3: CASSLYEGARTEAFF
DNA: TGTGCCAGCAGTTTATACGAGGGAGCCCGCACAGAAGCTTTCTTT

V: TRBV27
D: .
J: TRBJ2-2
size: .
CDR3: CASSYLGHTGELFF
DNA: TGTGCCAGCAGTTACCTGGGCCACACCGGGGAGCTGTTTTTT

V: TRBV2
D: TRBD1
J: TRBJ1-1
size: .
CDR3: CASGWGQGGTEAFF
DNA: TGTGCCAGCGGTTGGGGACAGGGAGGTACTGAAGCTTTCTTT

V: TRBV27
D: .
J: TRBJ2-1
size: .
CDR3: CASRSGGSYNEQFF
DNA: TGTGCCAGCAGATCCGGGGGATCCTACAATGAGCAGTTCTTC

V: TRBV30
D: .
J: TRBJ2-2
size: .
CDR3: CAWSVWGRDTGELFF
DNA: TGTGCCTGGAGTGTGTGGGGCCGCGACACCGGGGAGCTGTTTTTT

V: TRBV6-5
D: TRBD1
J: TRBJ2-7
size: .
CDR3: CASSRSGQGYEQYF
DNA: TGTGCCAGCAGCAGGTCGGGACAGGGCTACGAGCAGTACTTC

V: TRBV7-8
D: .
J: TRBJ1-3
size: .
CDR3: CASSRGSGNTIYF
DNA: TGTGCCAGCAGCAGGGGATCTGGAAACACCATATATTTT

V: TRBV7-9
D: .
J: TRBJ2-1
size: few
CDR3: CASRSLARGPSGNEQFF
DNA: TGTGCCAGCCGCTCCCTTGCGCGGGGACCTTCAGGCAATGAGCAGTTCTTC

V: TRBV19
D: .
J: TRBJ1-5
size: few
CDR3: CASSTTLYSNQPQHF
DNA: TGTGCCAGTAGTACGACACTGTATAGCAATCAGCCCCAGCATTTT

V: TRBV9
D: .
J: TRBJ2-3
size: .
CDR3: CASSVVRGTDTQYF
DNA: TGTGCCAGCAGCGTAGTTAGAGGCACAGATACGCAGTATTTT

V: TRBV4-3
D: .
J: TRBJ1-2
size: few
CDR3: CASSQAASGTWGYTF
DNA: TGCGCCAGCAGCCAAGCTGCATCCGGGACATGGGGCTACACCTTC

V: TRBV9
D: .
J: TRBJ1-4
size: .
CDR3: CASSLQDSINEKLFF
DNA: TGTGCCAGCAGCCTCCAAGACAGTATTAATGAAAAACTGTTTTTT

V: TRBV5-1
D: TRBD1
J: TRBJ1-2
size: .
CDR3: CASSFYQGGPNYGYTF
DNA: TGCGCCAGCAGCTTTTATCAGGGGGGCCCTAACTATGGCTACACCTTC